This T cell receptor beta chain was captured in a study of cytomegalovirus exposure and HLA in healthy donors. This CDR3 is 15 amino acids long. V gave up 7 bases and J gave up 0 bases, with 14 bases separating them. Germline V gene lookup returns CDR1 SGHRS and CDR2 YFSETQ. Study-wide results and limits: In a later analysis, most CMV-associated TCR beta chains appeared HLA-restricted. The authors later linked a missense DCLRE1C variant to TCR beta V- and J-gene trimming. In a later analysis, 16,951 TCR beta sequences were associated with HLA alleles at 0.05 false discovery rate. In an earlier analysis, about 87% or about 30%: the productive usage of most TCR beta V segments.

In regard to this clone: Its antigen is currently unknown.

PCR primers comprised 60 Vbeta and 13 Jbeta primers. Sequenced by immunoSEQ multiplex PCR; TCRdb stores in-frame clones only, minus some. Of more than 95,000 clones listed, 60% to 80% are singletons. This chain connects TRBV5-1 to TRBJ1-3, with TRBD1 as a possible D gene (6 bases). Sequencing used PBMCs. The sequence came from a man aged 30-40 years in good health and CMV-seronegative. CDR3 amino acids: CASAMGATSGNTIYF. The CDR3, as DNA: TGCGCCAGCGCCATGGGGGCCACCTCTGGAAACACCATATATTTT. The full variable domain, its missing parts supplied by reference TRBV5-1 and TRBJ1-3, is KAGVTQTPRYLIKTRGQQVTLSCSPISGHRSVSWYQQTPGQGLQFLFEYFSETQRNKGNFPGRFSGRQFSNSRSEMNVSTLELGDSALYLCASAMGATSGNTIYFGEGSWLTVV.